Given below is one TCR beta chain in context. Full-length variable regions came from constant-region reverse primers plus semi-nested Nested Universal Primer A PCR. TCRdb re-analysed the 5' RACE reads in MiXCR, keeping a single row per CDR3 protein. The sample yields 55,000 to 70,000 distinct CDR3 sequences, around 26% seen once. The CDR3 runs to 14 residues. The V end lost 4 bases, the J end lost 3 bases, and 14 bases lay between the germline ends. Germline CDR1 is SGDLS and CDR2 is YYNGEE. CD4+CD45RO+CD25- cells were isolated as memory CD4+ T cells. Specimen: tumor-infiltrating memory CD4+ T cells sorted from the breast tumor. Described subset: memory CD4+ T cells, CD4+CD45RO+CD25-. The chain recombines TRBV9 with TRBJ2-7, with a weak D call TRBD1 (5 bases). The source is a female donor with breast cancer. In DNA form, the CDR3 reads TGTGCCAGCAGCTCACGACAGTCTAACTACGAGCAGTACTTC. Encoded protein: CASSSRQSNYEQYF.